The 20 T cell receptor beta chains below all came from one sample that was sequenced in a study of brain metastases from non-small cell lung cancer. Sequenced by immunoSEQ multiplex PCR; TCRdb stores in-frame clones only, minus some. The profile covers several thousand clones, with 86% appearing a single time and roughly 6.5% taken by the ten largest. The material sequenced was primary lung tumor tissue. Receptor source: a donor over 35 with non-small cell lung cancer.

V is TRBV7-2 and J is TRBJ2-1; the match to TRBD2 covers 8 bases. The CDR3 length is 16 residues. Losses at the gene ends were 7 bases for V and 5 bases for J; bases not matched to a gene: 13. The germline gives CDR1 SGHTA, CDR2 FQGNSA. The CDR3, as DNA: TGTGCCAGCAACCCCGGGAGCGGGAGAGTCCACAATGAGCAGTTCTTC. The encoded protein is CASNPGSGRVHNEQFF. The whole variable domain, filled in from reference TRBV7-2 and TRBJ2-1, reads GAGVSQSPSNKVTEKGKDVELRCDPISGHTALYWYRQSLGQGLEFLIYFQGNSAPDKSGLPSDRFSAERTGGSVSTLTIQRTQQEDSAVYLCASNPGSGRVHNEQFFGPGTRLTVL.

The genes are TRBV6-5 and TRBJ1-2; weak D call: TRBD1 (5 bases). Germline lookup yields CDR1 MNHEY and CDR2 SVGAGI. V lost 6 bases to trimming and J lost 4 bases, with 12 bases between them. The CDR3 totals 13 residues. The CDR3 region is CASRLRGGYGYTF. DNA of the CDR3: TGTGCCAGCAGATTACGGGGGGGCTATGGCTACACCTTC.

This clone occurred a few times. This chain connects TRBV6-5 to TRBJ1-5; D not certain. The V end was cut by 11 bases, the J end by 0 bases, with 11 bases between. CDR3 length: 13 amino acids. CDR1 and CDR2 from the germline V gene are MNHEY and SVGAGI. The CDR3 DNA reads TGTGCCGTCGGACGGAATAGCAATCAGCCCCAGCATTTT. Encoded protein: CAVGRNSNQPQHF.

As regards this clone: The identical CDR3 is also encoded by other nucleotide sequences in the sample. The chain uses TRBV7-9 and TRBJ2-6; no clear D gene. CDR1 is SEHNR, CDR2 FQNEAQ, per germline (reference sequence). Between the trimmed V and J ends, which lost 3 bases and 0 bases, there was a span of 6 bases. There are 15 residues in the CDR3. This CDR3 is CASSLGGSGANVLTF. CDR3 in DNA: TGTGCCAGCAGCTTGGGCGGCTCTGGGGCCAACGTCCTGACTTTC.

This chain uses TRBV9 with TRBJ2-1; 9 bases agree with TRBD2. CDR1 SGDLS and CDR2 YYNGEE come from the germline V gene. With V trimmed by 3 bases and J by 5 bases, 9 bases remained unmatched. This CDR3 spans 16 amino acids. The CDR3 loop reads CASSARLAEGHNEQFF. As DNA, the CDR3 is TGTGCCAGCAGCGCCCGACTAGCGGAGGGACACAATGAGCAGTTCTTC.

This chain connects TRBV5-4 to TRBJ2-3; possible D gene TRBD2, 6 bases. V lost 0 bases and J 6 bases, leaving 14 bases between the germline ends. CDR1 SGHNT and CDR2 YYREEE come from the germline V gene (reference sequence). This CDR3 is built from 15 residues. CDR3 loop: CASSLVAGTTDTQYF. The CDR3 DNA sequence: TGTGCCAGCAGCTTGGTGGCGGGAACCACGGATACGCAGTATTTT.

This chain uses TRBV28 with TRBJ1-2; TRBD1 is a possible D gene (5 bases). The ends were cut back, 7 bases at V and 6 bases at J, with 15 bases in the middle. Per the germline V gene, CDR1 is MDHEN and CDR2 is SYDVKM. The CDR3 covers 13 residues. This chain's CDR3 is CASIQTRTNGYTF. The CDR3 region has the DNA TGTGCCAGCATCCAAACCCGGACAAATGGCTACACCTTC.

About this clone: This sample includes further DNA sequences coding for the same CDR3. The V and J genes are TRBV19 and TRBJ1-1; D is undetermined. CDR1 and CDR2 (germline): LNHDA, SQIVND (reference sequence). The CDR3 covers 14 residues. The V gene lost 3 bases and the J gene lost 0 bases, with 8 bases spanning the gap. CDR3 DNA: TGTGCCAGTAGTATCGGAGGACTGAACACTGAAGCTTTCTTT. Translation: CASSIGGLNTEAFF. Combining the CDR3 with reference TRBV19 and TRBJ1-1 gives the whole variable domain DGGITQSPKYLFRKEGQNVTLSCEQNLNHDAMYWYRQDPGQGLRLIYYSQIVNDFQKGDIAEGYSVSREKKESFPLTVTSAQKNPTAFYLCASSIGGLNTEAFFGQGTRLTVV.

The J gene is TRBJ2-7, the V gene TRBV7-6; TRBD1 matches 10 bases. In germline, CDR1 is SGHVS, CDR2 FNYEAQ. Trimming took 1 base from V and 5 from J; bases not matched to a gene: 5. This CDR3 region has 15 residues. CDR3 protein: CASSLDVTGGHEQYF. CDR3 DNA sequence: TGTGCCAGCAGCTTAGATGTGACAGGGGGCCACGAGCAGTACTTC.

The V and J genes are TRBV19 and TRBJ1-6, with TRBD1 identical over 9 bases. Germline V gene data show CDR1 as LNHDA and CDR2 as SQIVND (reference sequence). V trimming: 6 bases; J trimming: 7 bases; junction bases outside the gene matches: 10. The CDR3 runs 16 residues. This CDR3 reads CASSLRTGVRNSPLHF. The CDR3 nucleotides read TGTGCCAGTAGCCTACGGACAGGGGTTAGGAATTCACCCCTCCACTTT.

This sequence joins TRBV7-3 and TRBJ1-5; the D gene is possibly TRBD1 (5 bases). The CDR3 is 14 residues long. Germline lookup yields CDR1 SGHTA and CDR2 FQGTGA. Between the trimmed V and J ends, which lost 2 bases and 4 bases, there was a span of 9 bases. The chain's CDR3 is CASSLYRSNQPQHF. The CDR3 coding sequence is TGTGCCAGCAGCTTATACAGGAGTAATCAGCCCCAGCATTTT.

This chain connects TRBV5-1 to TRBJ2-3; tentative D call: TRBD2 (5 bases). This CDR3 comprises 14 residues. Germline V CDR1 and CDR2: SGHRS, YFSETQ. Between the trimmed V and J ends, which lost 2 bases and 5 bases, there was a span of 12 bases. The CDR3 coding sequence is TGCGCCAGCAGCTTACCCGGGGTTAGAGATACGCAGTATTTT. Translating it yields CASSLPGVRDTQYF.

V is TRBV3-1 (or the pseudogene TRBV3-2) and J is TRBJ1-4, with a weak D call TRBD1 (6 bases). The CDR3 sequence is 16 residues long. The germline V gene has CDR1 LGHDT and CDR2 YNNKEL (reference sequence). V lost 2 bases, J lost 0 bases, and 10 bases lay in between. The CDR3 protein is CASSQRGGATNEKLFF. The CDR3 nucleotides read TGTGCCAGCAGCCAAAGGGGGGGTGCAACTAATGAAAAACTGTTTTTT.

This rearrangement joins TRBV7-6 to TRBJ2-6; D not certain. CDR1 is SGHVS, CDR2 FNYEAQ, per germline. V lost 5 bases to trimming and J lost 0 bases, with 8 bases between them. The CDR3 has 15 residues. CDR3 nucleotides: TGTGCCAGCAGCCCTATCTACTCTGGGGCCAACGTCCTGACTTTC. It is translated as CASSPIYSGANVLTF.

About this clone: At one end the junction does not follow the germline gene, possibly because of a read error. The gene calls are TRBV30 and TRBJ1-2, with D uncertain. The CDR3 is 14 amino acids. Germline V CDR1 and CDR2: GTSNPN, SVGIG (reference sequence). Here the CDR3 DNA reads TGTGTCTGGAGTCAACGTTCCGCGGACTATGGCTACACCTTC. Its translation is CVWSQRSADYGYTF. The full variable domain, its missing parts supplied by reference TRBV30 and TRBJ1-2, is SQTIHQWPATLVQPVGSPLSLECTVEGTSNPNLYWYRQAAGRGLQLLFYSVGIGQISSEVPQNLSASRPQDRQFILSSKKLLLSDSGFYLCVWSQRSADYGYTFGSGTRLTVV.

V gene TRBV10-3 combines with J gene TRBJ2-7; 10 nucleotides agree with TRBD1. CDR3 length: 13 amino acids. V lost 6 bases, J lost 4 bases, and 3 bases stayed unmatched. Germline V gives CDR1 ENHRY, CDR2 SYGVKD. The CDR3 sequence is CAIRPGQGYEQYF. CDR3 bases: TGTGCCATCAGGCCGGGACAGGGGTACGAGCAGTACTTC.

This clone was recorded only once. The chain joins TRBV5-1 to TRBJ1-6, with D hard to call. The CDR3 sequence is 13 residues long. Looked up from germline, CDR1 is SGHRS and CDR2 is YFSETQ. The germline V and J ends were trimmed by 7 bases and 7 bases, with 12 bases remaining between them. CDR3 nucleotides: TGCGCCAGCCATGAAGACCCAAATTCACCCCTCCACTTT. It encodes CASHEDPNSPLHF.

This rearrangement joins TRBV19 to TRBJ1-1; D may be TRBD1 (5 bases). The CDR3 length is 14 residues. Germline CDR1 is LNHDA and CDR2 is SQIVND (reference sequence). The germline V and J ends were trimmed by 3 bases and 0 bases, with 8 bases remaining between them. The CDR3 DNA follows: TGTGCCAGTAGTATGGAGGGGCTGAACACTGAAGCTTTCTTT. The encoded protein is CASSMEGLNTEAFF.

V is TRBV29-1 and J is TRBJ1-1, with D maybe TRBD1 (6 bases). There are 14 residues in the CDR3. The germline V and J ends were trimmed by 7 bases and 0 bases, with 15 bases remaining between them. Per germline, CDR1 SQVTM and CDR2 ANQGSEA. The CDR3 region is CSAGTPSLNTEAFF. CDR3 sequence (DNA): TGCAGCGCTGGGACACCCAGTTTGAACACTGAAGCTTTCTTT.

V gene TRBV4-1 combines with J gene TRBJ2-3; D ambiguous. Trimming shortened V by 0 bases and J by 0 bases, and 10 bases separated the two germline ends. The CDR3 length is 16 residues. Germline V gene sequence: CDR1 MGHRA, CDR2 YSYEKL. The CDR3 sequence is CASSQEKGWSTDTQYF. The CDR3 coding sequence is TGCGCCAGCAGCCAAGAGAAGGGTTGGAGCACAGATACGCAGTATTTT.